Following are 21 T cell receptor beta chains from one sample sequenced in a study of T cells in Graves' hyperthyroidism and ophthalmopathy. RNA transcripts gave rise to amplified TCR beta CDR3 regions. An initial round of RT-PCR targeting the TCR CDR3 relied on the HTBI primer set. TCRdb ran MiXCR on the multiplex PCR reads and lists one entry per CDR3 protein. This table holds over 700,000 distinct CDR3 sequences, around 20% found once. The sequenced sample was blood. These receptors were obtained from a woman aged 45 to 65 with Graves' hyperthyroidism that later progressed to Graves' ophthalmopathy.

This clonotype was detected many times. The chain uses TRBV12-3 or TRBV12-4 and TRBJ1-4; D is ambiguous. The CDR3 runs to 16 residues. Trimming cost V 6 bases and J 3 bases, with 17 bases left between them. The CDR3 bases are TGTGCCAGCAGGCCCCGTTGGGGTTCGGCTAATGAAAAACTGTTTTTT. Translating gives CASRPRWGSANEKLFF.

This clonotype was counted many times. CDR3 DNA: TGTGCCAGCAGCTTTGTGGGCGAGGGCACAGATACGCAGTATTTT. Translated, it gives CASSFVGEGTDTQYF. This sequence joins TRBV5-6 and TRBJ2-3, with D unclear. This CDR3 has 15 residues. Trimming removed 2 bases from V and 1 base from J, with 11 bases in between. Germline lookup yields CDR1 SGHDT and CDR2 YYEEEE.

CDR3 sequence: CASSLAPGGGDYGYTF. CDR3 bases: TGTGCCAGCAGCTTAGCGCCGGGGGGGGGTGACTATGGCTACACCTTC. The chain is built from TRBV7-2 and TRBJ1-2; D perhaps matches TRBD1 (5 bases). The CDR3 totals 16 residues. The V gene lost 0 bases and the J gene lost 3 bases, with 14 bases spanning the gap. Looked up from germline, CDR1 is SGHTA and CDR2 is FQGNSA.

This clonotype has just a few counts. This chain uses TRBV5-6 with TRBJ1-2, with a weak D call TRBD1 (5 bases). V was pared by 1 base and J by 9 bases, with 16 bases between. The CDR3 totals 14 residues. CDR1 and CDR2 from the germline V gene are SGHDT and YYEEEE. The DNA for the CDR3 is TGTGCCAGCAGCTTGTTGGGGTCAGGGCTAAGCTACACCTTC. Translation: CASSLLGSGLSYTF.

This clonotype was recorded once. The CDR3 loop is CASTHLRGQGQLAKNIQYF. In DNA form, the CDR3 reads TGTGCCAGCACCCACCTCCGGGGACAGGGTCAATTAGCCAAAAACATTCAGTACTTC. This rearrangement joins TRBV6-1 to TRBJ2-4, with 9 bases matching TRBD1. CDR3 length: 19 residues. CDR1 is MNHNS, CDR2 SASEGT, per germline. The V gene end was trimmed by 7 bases and the J gene end by 0 bases; junction bases not matched to a gene: 16.

The gene calls are TRBV2 and TRBJ2-1; D might be TRBD1 or TRBD2, each matching 6 bases. Deletions cut 7 bases from V and 6 bases from J, with 22 bases between. Germline CDR1 and CDR2: SNHLY and FYNNEI. The CDR3 spans 16 residues. The CDR3 coding sequence is TGTGCCAGCATTGGGGGCTTATCGGGAGCAAGCAATGAGCAGTTCTTC. This encodes CASIGGLSGASNEQFF.

This clonotype was observed a few times. The chain is built from TRBV5-5 and TRBJ1-1, with a tentative D call TRBD1 (5 bases). V shed 7 bases and J shed 7 bases, with 29 bases lying between them. Germline V gives CDR1 SGHKS, CDR2 YYEKEE (reference sequence). The CDR3 length is 17 residues. The CDR3 region is CASQASAGTWGSDEAFF. CDR3 coding DNA: TGTGCCAGCCAAGCAAGTGCAGGGACCTGGGGTAGTGATGAAGCTTTCTTT.

V usage is TRBV19 and J usage is TRBJ1-4; maybe TRBD1 (5 bases). Trimming pared 5 bases from V and 3 bases from J, leaving 13 bases between. The germline CDR1 and CDR2 sequences are LNHDA and SQIVND (reference sequence). CDR3 length: 15 residues. The CDR3 nucleotides are TGTGCCAGTAGTGCACAGGAACGGCCTAATGAAAAACTGTTTTTT. Its translation is CASSAQERPNEKLFF.

Ten or more counts support this clonotype. The chain is built from TRBV5-1 and TRBJ1-1; D gene unclear. Germline CDR1 reads SGHRS; CDR2 reads YFSETQ. There are 15 residues in the CDR3. Trimming removed 6 bases at V and 1 base at J, with 16 bases between. For the CDR3, the DNA is TGCGCCAGCACCCTACTCGGCAACCAGAACACTGAAGCTTTCTTT. It translates to CASTLLGNQNTEAFF. Full variable domain (remainder filled in from reference TRBV5-1 and TRBJ1-1): KAGVTQTPRYLIKTRGQQVTLSCSPISGHRSVSWYQQTPGQGLQFLFEYFSETQRNKGNFPGRFSGRQFSNSRSEMNVSTLELGDSALYLCASTLLGNQNTEAFFGQGTRLTVV.

Points on this clonotype: One end of the junction varies from germline; a read error may be responsible. This chain links TRBV6-1 with TRBJ1-1, with D unclear. Per the germline V gene, CDR1 is MNHNS and CDR2 is SASEGT. The CDR3 has 11 amino acids. CDR3 DNA: TGTGCCTCGGGGAGGAACACTGAAGCTTCCTTT. This gives the protein CASGRNTEASF.

J is TRBJ1-1 and V is TRBV6-1, with D maybe TRBD1 (6 bases). Germline V gene data show CDR1 as MNHNS and CDR2 as SASEGT. The CDR3 sequence is 15 residues long. The V end lost 0 bases, the J end lost 2 bases, and 10 bases lay between the germline ends. The CDR3 is CASSEAGGANTEAFF. CDR3 in DNA: TGTGCCAGCAGTGAAGCCGGGGGGGCAAACACTGAAGCTTTCTTT.

In its sample, this clonotype was seen a few times. The chain has TRBV3-1 and TRBJ2-3, with TRBD2 matching over 7 bases. This CDR3 contains 17 residues. CDR1 and CDR2 (germline): LGHDT, YNNKEL (reference sequence). Germline trimming cut 0 bases from V and 6 bases from J; bases unmatched to any gene: 12. The CDR3, as DNA: TGTGCCAGCAGCCAAGAAGGCCCCAGCGGGGAGGGGGATACGCAGTATTTT. The encoded protein is CASSQEGPSGEGDTQYF.

This clonotype was seen many times. This chain connects TRBV12-3 or TRBV12-4 to TRBJ1-5; unclear D gene. This CDR3 has 12 residues. The V gene lost 7 bases and the J gene lost 2 bases, with 6 bases spanning the gap. CDR3 protein: CASKVGNQPQHF. CDR3 bases: TGTGCCAGCAAAGTGGGCAATCAGCCCCAGCATTTT.

This clonotype was seen at least ten times. The V gene is TRBV11-1, the J gene TRBJ1-5; the D gene is possibly TRBD1 (5 bases). V was pared by 5 bases and J by 4 bases, with 9 bases between. Germline V gene sequence: CDR1 SGHAT, CDR2 FQDESV (reference sequence). This CDR3 is 13 amino acids long. The CDR3 DNA follows: TGTGCCAGCAGCACAGGCGTGAATCAGCCCCAGCATTTT. Protein product: CASSTGVNQPQHF. Using reference TRBV11-1 and TRBJ1-5 for the parts outside the CDR3, the full variable domain is EAEVAQSPRYKITEKSQAVAFWCDPISGHATLYWYRQILGQGPELLVQFQDESVVDDSQLPKDRFSAERLKGVDSTLKIQPAELGDSAMYLCASSTGVNQPQHFGDGTRLSIL.

With respect to this clonotype: One end of the junction fails to match germline, which may point to a read error. The chain couples TRBV9 to TRBJ1-2; D possibly corresponds to TRBD1 (5 bases). In germline, CDR1 is SGDLS, CDR2 YYNGEE. This CDR3 has 15 amino acids. The CDR3 sequence: CASTTWEGPNYGCTF. DNA for the CDR3: TGTGCCAGCACGACCTGGGAGGGGCCTAACTATGGCTGCACCTTC.

This clonotype has just a few counts. V gene TRBV5-1 combines with J gene TRBJ1-1; 9 bases agree with TRBD1. The CDR3 extends over 16 amino acids. V lost 6 bases to trimming and J lost 5 bases; unmatched junction nucleotides: 14. CDR1 and CDR2 (germline): SGHRS, YFSETQ. The CDR3 protein is CASIHGGTGSGTEAFF. The DNA of the CDR3 is TGCGCCAGCATACATGGTGGGACAGGGTCGGGAACTGAAGCTTTCTTT.

The CDR3 sequence is CASSQETGYNYGYTF. The DNA for the CDR3 is TGCGCCAGCAGCCAAGAGACAGGCTATAACTATGGCTACACCTTC. The rearrangement uses TRBV4-1 and TRBJ1-2; weak D call: TRBD1 (6 bases). Germline CDR1 reads MGHRA; CDR2 reads YSYEKL. This CDR3 spans 15 amino acids. V was shortened by 0 bases and J by 1 base, with 9 bases between the two germline ends.

The V and J genes are TRBV27 and TRBJ1-1, with a tentative D call TRBD1 (6 bases). This CDR3 spans 14 amino acids. Trimming shortened V by 0 bases and J by 4 bases, and 9 bases separated the two germline ends. Germline loops: CDR1 MNHEY, CDR2 SMNVEV (reference sequence). The CDR3 DNA is TGTGCCAGCAGTTTATCCAGGGGTCTCACTGAAGCTTTCTTT. Protein product: CASSLSRGLTEAFF.

The V call is TRBV19, the J call TRBJ2-1, with TRBD1 identical over 9 bases. The germline CDR1 and CDR2 sequences are LNHDA and SQIVND (reference sequence). V dropped 5 bases and J dropped 8; count of bases not matched to a gene: 10. The CDR3 is 15 residues long. CDR3 amino acids: CASSPGQGFFDEQFF. CDR3 DNA sequence: TGTGCCAGTAGTCCGGGACAGGGTTTCTTCGATGAGCAGTTCTTC.

This clonotype has just a few counts. At one boundary the junction diverges from the germline segment, which might be a read error. The chain has TRBV7-2 and TRBJ2-7, with 7 bases fitting TRBD1. The CDR3 has 19 residues. The germline CDR1 and CDR2 sequences are SGHTA and FQGNSA. For the CDR3, the DNA is TGTCCCAGCAGCCGAAGAGAGGGGTCCGGGACAGTTTTCTCCTACGAGCAGTACTTC. It specifies CPSSRREGSGTVFSYEQYF.

This clonotype occurred a few times. This rearrangement joins TRBV19 to TRBJ1-1; no clear D. The CDR3 loop spans 14 amino acids. Trimming took off 6 bases at V and 0 bases at J, with 11 bases between the two ends. Germline CDR1 LNHDA, CDR2 SQIVND (reference sequence). DNA of the CDR3: TGTGCCAGTAGACCAACGGGAGTGAACACTGAAGCTTTCTTT. Translated, it gives CASRPTGVNTEAFF.